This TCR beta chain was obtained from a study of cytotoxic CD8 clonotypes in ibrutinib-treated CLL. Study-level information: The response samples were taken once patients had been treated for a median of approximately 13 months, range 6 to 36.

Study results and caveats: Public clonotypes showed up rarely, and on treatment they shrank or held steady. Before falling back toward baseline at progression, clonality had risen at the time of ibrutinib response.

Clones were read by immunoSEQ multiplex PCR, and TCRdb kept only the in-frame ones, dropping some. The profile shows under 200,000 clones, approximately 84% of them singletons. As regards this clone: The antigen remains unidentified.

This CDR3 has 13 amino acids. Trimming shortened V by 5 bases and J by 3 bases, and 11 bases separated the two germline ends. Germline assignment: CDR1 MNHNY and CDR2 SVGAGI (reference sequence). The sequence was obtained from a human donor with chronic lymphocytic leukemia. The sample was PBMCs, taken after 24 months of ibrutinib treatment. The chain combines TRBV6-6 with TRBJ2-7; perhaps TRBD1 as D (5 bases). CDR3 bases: TGTGCCAGCAGTCCGACCGACAGCTACGAGCAGTACTTC. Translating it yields CASSPTDSYEQYF.